Each of the 20 T cell receptor beta chains below was sequenced from the same sample in a study of cytomegalovirus exposure and HLA in healthy donors. PCR primers comprised 60 Vbeta and 13 Jbeta primers. The table came from immunoSEQ multiplex PCR; TCRdb's copy has only in-frame clones and leaves some out. The data contain 45,000 to 70,000 clones, 82% of them singletons. The sequenced sample consisted of PBMCs. The receptors were sampled from a man aged 25 to 40 in good health and CMV-seronegative.

The J gene is TRBJ1-5, the V gene TRBV6-5; the match to TRBD1 covers 9 bases. The CDR3 loop spans 13 amino acids. Trimming removed 8 bases from V and 6 bases from J; junction bases left unmatched: 5. Per germline, CDR1 MNHEY and CDR2 SVGAGI. In DNA form, the CDR3 reads TGTGCCAGCGGGGACAGGGTGTTTCAGCCCCAGCATTTT. It encodes CASGDRVFQPQHF.

Only one count was recorded for this clone. The chain employs TRBV28 and TRBJ2-7; no reliable D call. V dropped 3 bases and J dropped 5 bases, with 5 bases sitting between them. The length of the CDR3 is 11 residues. Germline assignment: CDR1 MDHEN and CDR2 SYDVKM. The chain's CDR3 is CASSFIHEQYF. The CDR3 region has the DNA TGTGCCAGCAGTTTCATCCACGAGCAGTACTTC.

V is TRBV28 and J is TRBJ2-4; 8 bases fit TRBD1. The CDR3 is 14 amino acids. Per the germline V gene, CDR1 is MDHEN and CDR2 is SYDVKM. The junction had 7 bases not matched to a gene; V was cut back by 4 bases and J by 8 bases. CDR3 coding DNA: TGTGCCAGCAGTTCAGGGACAGGCGGGCACATTCAGTACTTC. This gives the protein CASSSGTGGHIQYF.

The chain links TRBV5-1 to TRBJ2-7; 8 positions match TRBD1. There are 15 residues in the CDR3. Germline CDR1 and CDR2: SGHRS and YFSETQ. Trimming at V came to 2 bases and at J to 6 bases, leaving 10 bases not matched to a gene. The DNA for the CDR3 is TGCGCCAGCAGCTTACGGACAGGGTGGGGAGCCGAGCAGTACTTC. This encodes CASSLRTGWGAEQYF. Full variable domain (missing parts from reference TRBV5-1 and TRBJ2-7): KAGVTQTPRYLIKTRGQQVTLSCSPISGHRSVSWYQQTPGQGLQFLFEYFSETQRNKGNFPGRFSGRQFSNSRSEMNVSTLELGDSALYLCASSLRTGWGAEQYFGPGTRLTVT.

The CDR3 loop is CASSYSGTGGNYGYTF. CDR3 coding DNA: TGTGCCAGCAGTTACTCAGGGACAGGGGGAAACTATGGCTACACCTTC. The chain has TRBV6-5 and TRBJ1-2; 11 bases are shared with TRBD1. Germline trimming cut 0 bases from V and 2 bases from J; bases unmatched to any gene: 2. The CDR3 sequence is 16 residues long. Per germline, CDR1 MNHEY and CDR2 SVGAGI.

V is TRBV19 and J is TRBJ2-1, with 10 bases aligning to TRBD2. This CDR3 region has 17 residues. Germline CDR1 and CDR2: LNHDA and SQIVND (reference sequence). Unmatched junction bases numbered 10, after V lost 4 bases and J lost 4 bases. The CDR3 nucleotides are TGTGCCAGTAGTACAATGGCTAGCGGGAGACCTTACAATGAGCAGTTCTTC. It translates to CASSTMASGRPYNEQFF.

The genes are TRBV7-2 and TRBJ2-3; 8 bases map to TRBD1. This CDR3 has 16 residues. J was trimmed by 1 base and V by 5 bases; bases with no gene match: 8. Germline values: CDR1 SGHTA, CDR2 FQGNSA. In DNA form, the CDR3 reads TGTGCCAGCAGCCGCGTGGTGGACAGGGGCACAGATACGCAGTATTTT. Residues: CASSRVVDRGTDTQYF.

V and J are TRBV10-3 and TRBJ2-2; 10 bases map to TRBD1. With 2 bases clipped from V and 3 bases from J, the junction kept 0 bases outside the gene matches. In germline, CDR1 is ENHRY, CDR2 SYGVKD. This CDR3 is built from 15 residues. The CDR3 DNA reads TGTGCCATCAGTGAGGGGACAGGGGACACCGGGGAGCTGTTTTTT. This gives the protein CAISEGTGDTGELFF.

The CDR3 is CASSSRQRDSQETQYF. The CDR3 DNA sequence: TGTGCCAGCAGCTCAAGACAGCGGGACTCCCAAGAGACCCAGTACTTC. The chain recombines TRBV7-2 with TRBJ2-5; 7 bases line up with TRBD2. V lost 4 bases, J lost 1 base, and 9 bases stayed unmatched. Germline CDR1 is SGHTA and CDR2 is FQGNSA. CDR3 length: 16 residues.

V is TRBV29-1 and J is TRBJ2-3, with D possibly matching TRBD1 (6 bases). Germline V gene data show CDR1 as SQVTM and CDR2 as ANQGSEA. Trimming shortened V by 4 bases and J by 8 bases, and 16 bases separated the two germline ends. The CDR3 is made up of 13 amino acids. CDR3 sequence: CSVATLEGGTQYF. In DNA form, the CDR3 reads TGCAGCGTTGCAACGTTAGAAGGGGGTACGCAGTATTTT.

The CDR3 spells CASSPHKGGESPLHF. DNA of the CDR3: TGTGCCAGCTCACCACATAAGGGGGGGGAATCACCCCTCCACTTT. The V and J genes are TRBV18 and TRBJ1-6; the D gene is possibly TRBD1 (6 bases). Deletions cut 1 base from V and 10 bases from J, with 14 bases between. The CDR3 spans 15 residues. Germline loops: CDR1 KGHSH, CDR2 LQKENI.

The rearrangement uses TRBV19 and TRBJ2-7, with 7 nucleotides matching TRBD2. CDR3 size: 12 residues. CDR1 and CDR2 (germline): LNHDA, SQIVND (reference sequence). The junction had 0 bases not matched to a gene; V was cut back by 3 bases and J by 4 bases. The CDR3 sequence: CASSIGGYEQYF. Written as DNA, the CDR3 is TGTGCCAGTAGTATCGGGGGGTACGAGCAGTACTTC.

The gene calls are TRBV13 and TRBJ1-1; TRBD1 matches 9 bases. This CDR3 comprises 15 residues. The germline V gene encodes CDR1 PRHDT and CDR2 FYEKMQ (reference sequence). The trim removed 6 bases at V and 7 bases at J, leaving 12 bases unmatched. In nucleotides, the CDR3 is TGTGCCAGCAGGAATGAAAGGACAGGGGCCCGTGAAGCTTTCTTT. Translation gives CASRNERTGAREAFF.

The genes are TRBV4-2 and TRBJ2-1, with D maybe TRBD1 (6 bases). The V and J ends lost 0 bases and 5 bases respectively, with 14 bases between them. The CDR3 contains 16 residues. CDR1 is LGHNA, CDR2 YNFKEQ, per germline. CDR3 in amino acids: CASSQENRVFHNEQFF. The CDR3 coding sequence is TGTGCCAGCAGCCAAGAAAACAGGGTGTTTCACAATGAGCAGTTCTTC.

The chain uses TRBV6-1 and TRBJ1-5; D possibly corresponds to TRBD1 (5 bases). V was cut by 6 bases and J by 14 bases, with 26 bases left in between. Germline V gives CDR1 MNHNS, CDR2 SASEGT. This CDR3 region has 15 residues. CDR3 bases: TGTGCCAGCAGCGGGTGGGGGGGAGAAACGAGCGGCGAGCATTTT. Protein sequence: CASSGWGGETSGEHF.

The chain uses TRBV30 and TRBJ2-1, with D maybe TRBD1 (6 bases). CDR3 length: 13 amino acids. Trimming left V 3 bases short and J 6 bases short, with 12 bases between. Germline V CDR1 and CDR2: GTSNPN, SVGIG (reference sequence). This CDR3 reads CAWSIQGVNEQFF. As DNA, the CDR3 is TGTGCCTGGAGCATACAGGGCGTCAATGAGCAGTTCTTC.

In its sample, this clone was seen a few times. Germline and junction disagree at one end, which may indicate a read error. The rearrangement joins TRBV4-1 to TRBJ2-7, with 9 bases fitting TRBD1. The CDR3 length is 16 residues. Germline CDR1 and CDR2: MGHRA and YSYEKL. For the CDR3, the DNA is TGCGCCAGCAGCCAGGGGAGTTTGGGACAGGGTTACGGGCAGTACTTC. Translation: CASSQGSLGQGYGQYF.

The chain couples TRBV4-3 to TRBJ2-1, with a tentative D call TRBD2 (6 bases). The CDR3 has 14 residues. Trimming cost V 1 base and J 4 bases, with 8 bases left between them. CDR1 LGHNA and CDR2 YSLEER come from the germline V gene. DNA of the CDR3: TGCGCCAGCAGCCAAGGGGGGGAATACAATGAGCAGTTCTTC. Protein product: CASSQGGEYNEQFF.

J is TRBJ2-7 and V is TRBV15, with 9 bases identical to TRBD1. CDR1 is LNHNV, CDR2 YYDKDF, per germline (reference sequence). After removal of 0 bases from V and 2 bases from J, the junction contained 8 bases not matched to a gene. There are 17 residues in the CDR3. The CDR3 protein is CATSRDRGQGYTYEQYF. CDR3 bases: TGTGCCACCAGCAGAGATCGGGGACAGGGATACACCTACGAGCAGTACTTC.

This chain uses TRBV27 with TRBJ2-1; TRBD1 matches 7 bases. The J segment lost 5 bases and the V segment lost 3 bases, leaving 13 bases of the junction unmatched. The germline V gene encodes CDR1 MNHEY and CDR2 SMNVEV (reference sequence). The CDR3 has 17 residues. CDR3 nucleotide sequence: TGTGCCAGCAGTTTTCTCCAACAGGGGCTTTGGGACAATGAGCAGTTCTTC. Its translation is CASSFLQQGLWDNEQFF.